Listed below are T cell receptor beta chains from one sample, sequenced in a study of cytomegalovirus exposure and HLA in healthy donors. The data were produced by immunoSEQ multiplex PCR, yet TCRdb's version contains in-frame clones alone and is incomplete. The sample lists approximately 210,000 clones; roughly 77% were seen once. The sample taken for sequencing was PBMCs. Receptors originate from a male donor in good health and CMV-seropositive. Each CDR3 is given with its conserved first and last residue. Fields, in order: V gene, J gene, clone size, D gene, CDR3 protein, CDR3 DNA. D genes are given only for firm matches. Not every row has a clone size; where given, it reads once, few, many or a size class.

TRBV5-6	TRBJ2-2	-	TRBD2	CASSLGLATGELFF	TGTGCCAGCAGCTTGGGACTAGCTACCGGGGAGCTGTTTTTT
TRBV4-2	TRBJ2-5	-	-	CASSQEDSSSWETQYF	TGTGCCAGCAGCCAAGAAGACAGTTCGAGTTGGGAGACCCAGTACTTC
TRBV2	TRBJ2-3	once	TRBD2	CATSGRADTQYF	TGTGCAACTAGCGGGAGGGCAGATACGCAGTATTTT
TRBV4-1	TRBJ2-5	-	TRBD2	CASSLRARSGSWGGTQYF	TGCGCCAGCAGCCTTCGTGCCCGCAGCGGGAGTTGGGGGGGGACCCAGTACTTC
TRBV9	TRBJ2-1	once	TRBD1	CASSNPGQGGGNEQFF	TGTGCCAGCAGCAACCCAGGACAGGGCGGAGGCAATGAGCAGTTCTTC
TRBV2	TRBJ2-7	few	-	CASSEYVTVGTPGKQYF	TGTGCCAGCAGTGAATACGTGACAGTCGGGACTCCGGGGAAGCAGTACTTC
TRBV6-1	TRBJ2-3	-	TRBD2	CASSEAQGGDTQYF	TGTGCCAGCAGTGAAGCGCAGGGAGGGGATACGCAGTATTTT
TRBV5-1	TRBJ2-2	-	-	CASSQGVNTGELFF	TGCGCCAGCAGTCAAGGGGTAAACACCGGGGAGCTGTTTTTT
TRBV27	TRBJ1-2	few	-	CASSPGDRRGGYTF	TGTGCCAGCAGCCCGGGGGACCGTCGCGGGGGCTACACCTTC
TRBV19	TRBJ1-2	-	-	CASSIGPDRPYGYTF	TGTGCCAGTAGTATAGGCCCGGACAGACCCTATGGCTACACCTTC
TRBV19	TRBJ2-7	-	TRBD2	CASSRSSGGSYEQYF	TGTGCCAGTAGTAGGTCTAGCGGGGGGTCCTACGAGCAGTACTTC
TRBV4-3	TRBJ1-2	once	TRBD1	CASSQDRTGLRYGYTF	TGCGCCAGCAGCCAAGATCGGACAGGGTTGAGATATGGCTACACCTTC
TRBV4-3	TRBJ1-5	once	-	CASSQDKGQPQHF	TGCGCCAGCAGCCAAGATAAGGGGCAGCCCCAGCATTTT
TRBV9	TRBJ2-7	-	TRBD1	CVSSVGGQGAVYEQYF	TGTGTCAGCAGCGTAGGGGGGCAGGGGGCGGTCTACGAGCAGTACTTC
TRBV9	TRBJ2-2	-	TRBD2	CASSVPGLAGNTGELFF	TGTGCCAGCAGCGTACCCGGACTAGCGGGAAACACCGGGGAGCTGTTTTTT
TRBV4-1	TRBJ2-3	once	TRBD2	CASSQGAASGRPDTQYF	TGCGCCAGCAGCCAGGGTGCGGCTAGCGGGAGGCCAGATACGCAGTATTTT
TRBV19	TRBJ1-6	-	TRBD1	CASTQTGDSPLHF	TGTGCCAGTACCCAGACAGGGGACTCACCCCTCCACTTT
TRBV5-6	TRBJ2-2	-	-	CASSSGQLNTGELFF	TGTGCCAGCAGCTCTGGACAGTTGAACACCGGGGAGCTGTTTTTT
TRBV28	TRBJ2-7	-	TRBD2	CASSSPAGDSYEQYF	TGTGCCAGCAGTTCCCCTGCGGGGGACTCCTACGAGCAGTACTTC
TRBV6-5	TRBJ2-3	-	TRBD2	CASSRGRPDTQYF	TGTGCCAGCAGTCGCGGGAGGCCAGATACGCAGTATTTT
TRBV9	TRBJ1-2	-	-	CASSVGQNYGYTF	TGTGCCAGCAGCGTAGGGCAGAACTATGGCTACACCTTC
TRBV19	TRBJ1-5	-	-	CASSIGELSNQPQHF	TGTGCCAGTAGTATTGGGGAGCTTAGCAATCAGCCCCAGCATTTT
TRBV7-7	TRBJ1-1	-	-	CASSLDRNTEAFF	TGTGCCAGCAGCTTAGATCGTAACACTGAAGCTTTCTTT
TRBV5-4	TRBJ1-1	few	TRBD1	CASSARQGRNTEAFF	TGTGCCAGCAGCGCCCGACAGGGGAGGAACACTGAAGCTTTCTTT
TRBV10-1	TRBJ1-6	-	-	CASSGLTFQNSPLHF	TGCGCCAGCAGTGGCCTCACGTTCCAGAATTCACCCCTCCACTTT
TRBV30	TRBJ1-2	-	-	CAWSENRVDGYTF	TGTGCCTGGAGTGAGAACAGGGTAGATGGCTACACCTTC
TRBV21-1	TRBJ2-1	-	-	CARYQRQGPSSYNEQFF	TGTGCCCGTTATCAGAGGCAGGGCCCGAGCTCCTACAATGAGCAGTTCTTC
TRBV11-2	TRBJ2-7	-	TRBD2	CASSLGAGGLPYEQYF	TGTGCCAGCAGCTTGGGAGCGGGGGGGCTGCCCTACGAGCAGTACTTC
TRBV28	TRBJ2-5	-	TRBD1	CASRHLPGQGSETQYF	TGTGCCAGCAGACATCTACCGGGACAGGGATCCGAGACCCAGTACTTC
TRBV6-5	TRBJ1-2	-	-	CASRRTGVESYGYTF	TGTGCCAGCAGAAGGACGGGGGTTGAGAGCTATGGCTACACCTTC
TRBV7-2	TRBJ2-1	-	-	CASSLMESSINEQFF	TGTGCCAGCAGCTTGATGGAGAGCTCCATCAATGAGCAGTTCTTC
TRBV30	TRBJ2-1	-	-	CAWSVGRARTTRQFF	TGTGCCTGGAGTGTAGGGCGGGCCCGAACGACAAGGCAGTTCTTC
TRBV19	TRBJ2-3	-	-	CASSISRSATITDTQYF	TGTGCCAGTAGTATTAGCCGGTCGGCTACAATCACAGATACGCAGTATTTT
TRBV7-2	TRBJ2-7	-	TRBD1	CASSRRGQGSSYEQYF	TGTGCCAGCAGCCGGCGGGGACAGGGGTCTTCCTACGAGCAGTACTTC
TRBV14	TRBJ1-2	-	TRBD1	CASSLRTGQYYGYTF	TGTGCCAGCAGCCTACGAACGGGACAGTACTATGGCTACACCTTC
TRBV19	TRBJ2-7	-	-	CASSHNQRRGSYEQYF	TGTGCCAGTAGTCACAATCAGAGAAGAGGTTCCTACGAGCAGTACTTC
TRBV10-3	TRBJ1-5	-	TRBD1	CAISAGTGDSNQPQHF	TGTGCCATCAGTGCGGGGACAGGGGATAGCAATCAGCCCCAGCATTTT
TRBV7-9	TRBJ1-1	-	-	CASRFRDTEAFF	TGTGCCAGCAGATTCAGGGACACTGAAGCTTTCTTT
TRBV7-2	TRBJ2-5	-	TRBD2	CASSVDGAGGSPSQYF	TGTGCCAGCAGCGTAGACGGGGCGGGGGGATCCCCCTCCCAGTACTTC
TRBV6-5	TRBJ2-1	once	-	CASSPYADNEQFF	TGTGCCAGCAGTCCATACGCAGATAATGAGCAGTTCTTC
TRBV19	TRBJ2-7	-	TRBD1	CASSIAGGTVSYEQYF	TGTGCCAGTAGTATAGCAGGTGGGACAGTGTCCTACGAGCAGTACTTC
TRBV4-2	TRBJ2-1	few	-	CASSQELHATNEQFF	TGTGCCAGCAGCCAAGAGTTGCATGCTACTAATGAGCAGTTCTTC
TRBV6-1	TRBJ2-2	-	TRBD2	CASSGGLAANTGELFF	TGTGCCAGCAGTGGGGGACTAGCGGCGAACACCGGGGAGCTGTTTTTT
TRBV27	TRBJ1-2	-	-	CASSPLGPSSIGGYTF	TGTGCCAGCAGCCCGTTGGGTCCTTCTAGTATCGGTGGCTACACCTTC
TRBV27	TRBJ2-3	-	-	CASSRRFSGSGYTDTQYF	TGTGCCAGCAGCCGTAGATTCTCCGGGAGTGGGTACACAGATACGCAGTATTTT
TRBV5-1	TRBJ2-3	-	-	CASSMDSTDTQYF	TGCGCCAGCAGCATGGACTCCACAGATACGCAGTATTTT
TRBV5-1	TRBJ2-7	-	TRBD2	CASSPLAGGYEQYF	TGCGCCAGCAGTCCGTTAGCGGGGGGCTACGAGCAGTACTTC
TRBV2	TRBJ2-5	-	TRBD2	CASILLAGVFETQYF	TGTGCCAGCATTCTTCTAGCGGGGGTATTTGAGACCCAGTACTTC
TRBV27	TRBJ2-7	-	-	CASSWIDRREQYF	TGTGCCAGCAGTTGGATAGACAGGCGCGAGCAGTACTTC
TRBV6-6	TRBJ1-1	-	-	CASRDGLTEAFF	TGTGCCAGCAGAGACGGACTTACTGAAGCTTTCTTT
TRBV4-1	TRBJ1-2	once	TRBD1	CASSQVEGAYGYTF	TGCGCCAGCAGCCAAGTTGAGGGGGCCTATGGCTACACCTTC
TRBV11-2	TRBJ1-1	-	TRBD1	CASSLGQGVNTEAFF	TGTGCCAGCAGCCTCGGACAGGGAGTGAACACTGAAGCTTTCTTT
TRBV6-5	TRBJ1-2	-	TRBD1	CASSRQGWSGYTF	TGTGCCAGCAGCCGACAGGGTTGGTCTGGCTACACCTTC
TRBV9	TRBJ2-1	-	TRBD2	CASSVSGGASSYNEQFF	TGTGCCAGCAGCGTAAGCGGGGGGGCCTCCTCCTACAATGAGCAGTTCTTC
TRBV5-1	TRBJ2-2	once	TRBD2	CASSLDGGSWTGELFF	TGCGCCAGCAGCTTGGATGGCGGGAGTTGGACCGGGGAGCTGTTTTTT
TRBV4-2	TRBJ2-3	-	TRBD1	CASSQLKTEGATDTQYF	TGTGCCAGCAGCCAACTGAAAACCGAGGGGGCCACAGATACGCAGTATTTT
TRBV30	TRBJ2-7	-	-	CAWSTDTYEQYF	TGTGCCTGGAGTACAGACACCTACGAGCAGTACTTC
TRBV4-2	TRBJ1-5	few	-	CASSQDGGGGNQPQHF	TGTGCCAGCAGCCAAGATGGGGGGGGAGGCAATCAGCCCCAGCATTTT
TRBV4-3	TRBJ1-5	-	-	CASSQETSRTNQPQHF	TGCGCCAGCAGCCAAGAAACTTCAAGGACAAATCAGCCCCAGCATTTT
TRBV5-1	TRBJ1-2	-	-	CARRGARGGYTF	TGCGCCAGGCGGGGCGCGAGAGGCGGCTACACCTTC